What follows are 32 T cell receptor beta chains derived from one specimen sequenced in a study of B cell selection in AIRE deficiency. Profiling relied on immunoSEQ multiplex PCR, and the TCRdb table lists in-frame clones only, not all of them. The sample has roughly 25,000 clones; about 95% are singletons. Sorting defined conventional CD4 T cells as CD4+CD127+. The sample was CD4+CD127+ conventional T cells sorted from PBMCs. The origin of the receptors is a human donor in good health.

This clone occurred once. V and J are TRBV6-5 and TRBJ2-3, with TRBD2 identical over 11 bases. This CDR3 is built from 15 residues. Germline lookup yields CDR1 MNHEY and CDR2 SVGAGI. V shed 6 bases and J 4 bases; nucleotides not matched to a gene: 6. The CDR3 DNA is TGTGCCAGCAGATTTACTAGCGGGGGTTCAGATACGCAGTATTTT. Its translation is CASRFTSGGSDTQYF.

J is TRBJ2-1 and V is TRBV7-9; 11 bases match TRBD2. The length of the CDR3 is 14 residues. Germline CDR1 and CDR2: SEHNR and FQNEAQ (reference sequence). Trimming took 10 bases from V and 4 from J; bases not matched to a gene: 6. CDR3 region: CATLTSGMYNEQFF. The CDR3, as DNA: TGTGCCACCCTGACTAGCGGGATGTACAATGAGCAGTTCTTC.

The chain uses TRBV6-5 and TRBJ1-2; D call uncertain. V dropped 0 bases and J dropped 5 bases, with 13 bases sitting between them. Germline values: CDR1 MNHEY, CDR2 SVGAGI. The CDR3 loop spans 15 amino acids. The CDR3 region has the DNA TGTGCCAGCAGTTACTCAATCAGTTGGGGATATGGCTACACCTTC. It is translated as CASSYSISWGYGYTF.

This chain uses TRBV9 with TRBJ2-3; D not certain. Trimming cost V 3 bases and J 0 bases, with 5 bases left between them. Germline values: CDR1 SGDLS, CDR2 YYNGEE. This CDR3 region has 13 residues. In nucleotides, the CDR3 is TGTGCCAGCAGCGCCTCAAGCACAGATACGCAGTATTTT. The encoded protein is CASSASSTDTQYF.

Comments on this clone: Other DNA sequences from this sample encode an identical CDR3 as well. The CDR3 spells CASSLPGLAATITGELFF. The CDR3 nucleotides read TGCGCCAGCAGCCTCCCGGGACTAGCGGCTACGATCACCGGGGAGCTGTTTTTT. The V gene is TRBV5-1, the J gene TRBJ2-2; 11 bases are a match to TRBD2. Germline values: CDR1 SGHRS, CDR2 YFSETQ. The CDR3 contains 18 residues. The V gene end was trimmed by 4 bases and the J gene end by 4 bases; junction bases not matched to a gene: 12. Full variable domain (outside the CDR3, taken from reference TRBV5-1 and TRBJ2-2): KAGVTQTPRYLIKTRGQQVTLSCSPISGHRSVSWYQQTPGQGLQFLFEYFSETQRNKGNFPGRFSGRQFSNSRSEMNVSTLELGDSALYLCASSLPGLAATITGELFFGEGSRLTVL.

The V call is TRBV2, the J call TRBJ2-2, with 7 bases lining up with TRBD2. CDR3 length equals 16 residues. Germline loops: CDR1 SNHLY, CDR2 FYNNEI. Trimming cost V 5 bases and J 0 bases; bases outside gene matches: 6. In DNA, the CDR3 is TGTGCCAGCAGTACTTCTAGCGGCGCGAACACCGGGGAGCTGTTTTTT. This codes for CASSTSSGANTGELFF.

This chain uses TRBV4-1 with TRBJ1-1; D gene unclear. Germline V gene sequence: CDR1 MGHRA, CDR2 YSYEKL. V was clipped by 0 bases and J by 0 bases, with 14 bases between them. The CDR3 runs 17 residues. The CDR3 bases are TGCGCCAGCAGCCAAGATCGGAGCTCGCTGTTGAACACTGAAGCTTTCTTT. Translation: CASSQDRSSLLNTEAFF.

The CDR3 protein is CASSEGQVVGYTF. DNA for the CDR3: TGCGCCAGCAGTGAAGGGCAGGTCGTCGGCTACACCTTC. This chain connects TRBV10-2 to TRBJ1-2; D unresolved. Trimming shortened V by 3 bases and J by 8 bases, and 13 bases separated the two germline ends. CDR1 and CDR2 from the germline V gene are WSHSY and SAAADI. CDR3 length: 13 amino acids.

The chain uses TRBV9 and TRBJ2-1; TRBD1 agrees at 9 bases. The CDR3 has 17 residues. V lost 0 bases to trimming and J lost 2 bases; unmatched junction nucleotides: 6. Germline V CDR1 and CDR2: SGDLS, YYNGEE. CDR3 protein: CASSVAIDRGTYNEQFF. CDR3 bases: TGTGCCAGCAGCGTAGCAATCGACAGGGGGACCTACAATGAGCAGTTCTTC.

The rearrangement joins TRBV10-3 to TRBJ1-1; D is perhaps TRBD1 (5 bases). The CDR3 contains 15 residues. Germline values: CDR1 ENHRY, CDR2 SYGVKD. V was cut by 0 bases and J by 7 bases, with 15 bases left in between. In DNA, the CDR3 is TGTGCCATCAGTGAGTCGAAGGGGCGTGGGAGTGAAGCTTTCTTT. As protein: CAISESKGRGSEAFF.

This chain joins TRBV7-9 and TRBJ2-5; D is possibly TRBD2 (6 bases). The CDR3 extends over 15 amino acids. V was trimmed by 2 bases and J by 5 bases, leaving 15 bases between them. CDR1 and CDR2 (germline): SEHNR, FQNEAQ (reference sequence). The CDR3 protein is CASSLRGTVGETQYF. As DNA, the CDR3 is TGTGCCAGCAGCTTAAGAGGGACTGTTGGGGAGACCCAGTACTTC.

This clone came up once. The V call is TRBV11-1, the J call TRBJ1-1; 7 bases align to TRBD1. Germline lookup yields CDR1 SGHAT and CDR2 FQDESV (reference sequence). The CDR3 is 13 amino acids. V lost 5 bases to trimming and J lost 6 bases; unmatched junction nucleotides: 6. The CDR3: CASSNDRASEAFF. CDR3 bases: TGTGCCAGCAGCAACGACAGGGCCTCTGAAGCTTTCTTT.

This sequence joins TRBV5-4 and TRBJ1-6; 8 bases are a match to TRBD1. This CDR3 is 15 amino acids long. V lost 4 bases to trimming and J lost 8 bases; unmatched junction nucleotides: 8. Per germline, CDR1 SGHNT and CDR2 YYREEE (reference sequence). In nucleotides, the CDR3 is TGTGCCAGCAGCCAAGGGACAGGAACTGATTCACCCCTCCACTTT. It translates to CASSQGTGTDSPLHF. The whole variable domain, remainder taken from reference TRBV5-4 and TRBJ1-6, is ETGVTQSPTHLIKTRGQQVTLRCSSQSGHNTVSWYQQALGQGPQFIFQYYREEENGRGNFPPRFSGLQFPNYSSELNVNALELDDSALYLCASSQGTGTDSPLHFGNGTRLTVT.

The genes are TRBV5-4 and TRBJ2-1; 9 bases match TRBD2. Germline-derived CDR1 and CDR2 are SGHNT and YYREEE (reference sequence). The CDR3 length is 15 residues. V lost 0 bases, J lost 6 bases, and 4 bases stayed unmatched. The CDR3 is CASSLDSGGTNEQFF. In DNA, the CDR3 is TGTGCCAGCAGCTTGGACAGCGGGGGGACCAATGAGCAGTTCTTC.

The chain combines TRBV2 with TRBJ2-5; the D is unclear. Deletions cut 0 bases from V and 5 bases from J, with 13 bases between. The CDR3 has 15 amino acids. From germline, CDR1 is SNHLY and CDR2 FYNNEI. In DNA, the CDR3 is TGTGCCAGCAGTGAAGCACGGTTCGGGTCGGAGACCCAGTACTTC. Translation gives CASSEARFGSETQYF.

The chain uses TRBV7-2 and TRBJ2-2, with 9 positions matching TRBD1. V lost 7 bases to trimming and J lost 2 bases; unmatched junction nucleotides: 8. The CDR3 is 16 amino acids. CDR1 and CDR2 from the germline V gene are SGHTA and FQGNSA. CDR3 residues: CASTSSGQGNTGELFF. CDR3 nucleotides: TGTGCCAGCACTTCTTCGGGACAGGGTAACACCGGGGAGCTGTTTTTT.

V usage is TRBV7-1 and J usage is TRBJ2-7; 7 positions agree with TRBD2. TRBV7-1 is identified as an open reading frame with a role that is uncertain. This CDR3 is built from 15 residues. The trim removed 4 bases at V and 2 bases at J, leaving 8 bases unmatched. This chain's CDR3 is CASSFGAGSPYEQYF. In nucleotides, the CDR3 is TGTGCCAGCAGCTTCGGAGCGGGGAGCCCCTACGAGCAGTACTTC.

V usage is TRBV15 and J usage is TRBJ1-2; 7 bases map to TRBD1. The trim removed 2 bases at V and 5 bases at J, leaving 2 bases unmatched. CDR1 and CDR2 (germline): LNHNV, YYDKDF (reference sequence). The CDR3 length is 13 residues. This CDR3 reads CATSRLQGYGYTF. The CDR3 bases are TGTGCCACCAGCAGACTACAGGGGTATGGCTACACCTTC.

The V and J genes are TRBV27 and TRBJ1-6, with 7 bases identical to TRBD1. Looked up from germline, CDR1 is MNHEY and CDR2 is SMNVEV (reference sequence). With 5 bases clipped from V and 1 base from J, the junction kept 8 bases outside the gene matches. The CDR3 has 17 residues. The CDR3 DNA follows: TGTGCCAGCAGTACCAGACAGGGTTGGTCCTATAATTCACCCCTCCACTTT. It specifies CASSTRQGWSYNSPLHF.

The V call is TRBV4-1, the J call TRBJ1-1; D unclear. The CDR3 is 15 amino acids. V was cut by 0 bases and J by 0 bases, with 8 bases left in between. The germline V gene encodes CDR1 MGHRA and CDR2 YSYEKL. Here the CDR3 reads CASSQEAHLNTEAFF. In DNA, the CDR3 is TGCGCCAGCAGCCAAGAAGCACACTTGAACACTGAAGCTTTCTTT.

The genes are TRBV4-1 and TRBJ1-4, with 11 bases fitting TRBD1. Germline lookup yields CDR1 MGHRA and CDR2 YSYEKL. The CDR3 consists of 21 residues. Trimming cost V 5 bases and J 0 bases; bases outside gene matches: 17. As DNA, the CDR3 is TGCGCCAGCAGCACCAGGGACAGGGGGACCAGCGTCGGGGCAACTAATGAAAAACTGTTTTTT. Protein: CASSTRDRGTSVGATNEKLFF.

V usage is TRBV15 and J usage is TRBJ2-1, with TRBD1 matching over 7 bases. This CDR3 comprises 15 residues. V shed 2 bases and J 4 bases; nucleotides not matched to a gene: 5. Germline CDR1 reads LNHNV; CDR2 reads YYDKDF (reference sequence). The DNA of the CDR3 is TGTGCCACCAGCAGAAGGGCAGGGGGATACAATGAGCAGTTCTTC. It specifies CATSRRAGGYNEQFF.

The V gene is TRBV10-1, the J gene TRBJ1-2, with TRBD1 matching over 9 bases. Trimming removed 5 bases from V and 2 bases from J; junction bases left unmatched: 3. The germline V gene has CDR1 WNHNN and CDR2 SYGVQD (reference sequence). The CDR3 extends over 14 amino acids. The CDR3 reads CASSSGTGNYGYTF. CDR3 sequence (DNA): TGCGCCAGCAGTTCCGGGACAGGGAACTATGGCTACACCTTC.

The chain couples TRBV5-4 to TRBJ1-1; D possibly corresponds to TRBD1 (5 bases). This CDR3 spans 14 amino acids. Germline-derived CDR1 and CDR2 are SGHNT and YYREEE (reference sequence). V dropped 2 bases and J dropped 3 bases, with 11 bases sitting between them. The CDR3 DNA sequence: TGTGCCAGCAGCTTTGGGGGGTTGGACACTGAAGCTTTCTTT. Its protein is CASSFGGLDTEAFF.

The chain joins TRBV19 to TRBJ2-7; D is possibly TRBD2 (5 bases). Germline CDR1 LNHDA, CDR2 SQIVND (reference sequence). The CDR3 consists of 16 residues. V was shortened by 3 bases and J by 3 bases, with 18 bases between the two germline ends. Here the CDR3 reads CASSIDEPGMGYEQYF. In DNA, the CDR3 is TGTGCCAGTAGTATCGACGAACCGGGAATGGGCTACGAGCAGTACTTC.

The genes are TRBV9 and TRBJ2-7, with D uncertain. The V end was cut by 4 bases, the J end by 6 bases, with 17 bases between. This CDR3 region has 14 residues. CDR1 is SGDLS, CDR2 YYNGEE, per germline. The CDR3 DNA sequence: TGTGCCAGCAGCCCCGTGACAAGGGCTGGCGAGCAGTACTTC. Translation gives CASSPVTRAGEQYF.

The CDR3 DNA reads TGTGCCAACCGTAGATGGGGACAGGGGCCTCTGAACACTGAAGCTTTCTTT. It translates to CANRRWGQGPLNTEAFF. The chain is built from TRBV7-2 and TRBJ1-1, with 10 bases identical to TRBD1. The CDR3 length is 17 residues. CDR1 SGHTA and CDR2 FQGNSA come from the germline V gene. Losses at the gene ends were 10 bases for V and 0 bases for J; bases not matched to a gene: 14.

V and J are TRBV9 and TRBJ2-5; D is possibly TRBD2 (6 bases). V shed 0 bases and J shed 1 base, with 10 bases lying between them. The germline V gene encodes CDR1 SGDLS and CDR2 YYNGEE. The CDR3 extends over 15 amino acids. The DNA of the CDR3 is TGTGCCAGCAGCGTAGTTAGCGGCAGCCAAGAGACCCAGTACTTC. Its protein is CASSVVSGSQETQYF.

This CDR3 is CASSAAGTGGSEQYF. As DNA, the CDR3 is TGTGCCAGCAGCGCAGCCGGGACAGGGGGCTCCGAGCAGTACTTC. The genes are TRBV7-9 and TRBJ2-7; 12 bases fit TRBD1. The V and J ends lost 5 bases and 6 bases, in that order; junction bases with no gene match: 8. The germline V gene has CDR1 SEHNR and CDR2 FQNEAQ (reference sequence). CDR3 length: 15 amino acids.

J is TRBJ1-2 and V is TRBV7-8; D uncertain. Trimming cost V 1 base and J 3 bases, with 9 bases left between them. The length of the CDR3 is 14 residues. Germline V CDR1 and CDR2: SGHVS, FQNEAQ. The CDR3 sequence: CASSLDTRDYGYTF. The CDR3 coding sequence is TGTGCCAGCAGCTTAGACACCCGGGACTATGGCTACACCTTC.

The CDR3 spells CAILGGGLSNQPQHF. CDR3 bases: TGCGCCATCCTCGGGGGAGGGCTTAGCAATCAGCCCCAGCATTTT. This chain uses TRBV23-1 with TRBJ1-5; tentatively, D is TRBD1 (5 bases). Being an ORF, TRBV23-1 has a function that is uncertain. The ends were cut back, 10 bases at V and 0 bases at J, with 16 bases in the middle. The CDR3 is made up of 15 amino acids.

In nucleotides, the CDR3 is TGTGCCAGCAGTTCTCTGGGGTCGGGGGGATCCACAGATACGCAGTATTTT. Translated, it gives CASSSLGSGGSTDTQYF. The rearrangement uses TRBV28 and TRBJ2-3; 7 nucleotides agree with TRBD2. Germline assignment: CDR1 MDHEN and CDR2 SYDVKM. This CDR3 contains 17 residues. V lost 4 bases, J lost 2 bases, and 12 bases stayed unmatched.